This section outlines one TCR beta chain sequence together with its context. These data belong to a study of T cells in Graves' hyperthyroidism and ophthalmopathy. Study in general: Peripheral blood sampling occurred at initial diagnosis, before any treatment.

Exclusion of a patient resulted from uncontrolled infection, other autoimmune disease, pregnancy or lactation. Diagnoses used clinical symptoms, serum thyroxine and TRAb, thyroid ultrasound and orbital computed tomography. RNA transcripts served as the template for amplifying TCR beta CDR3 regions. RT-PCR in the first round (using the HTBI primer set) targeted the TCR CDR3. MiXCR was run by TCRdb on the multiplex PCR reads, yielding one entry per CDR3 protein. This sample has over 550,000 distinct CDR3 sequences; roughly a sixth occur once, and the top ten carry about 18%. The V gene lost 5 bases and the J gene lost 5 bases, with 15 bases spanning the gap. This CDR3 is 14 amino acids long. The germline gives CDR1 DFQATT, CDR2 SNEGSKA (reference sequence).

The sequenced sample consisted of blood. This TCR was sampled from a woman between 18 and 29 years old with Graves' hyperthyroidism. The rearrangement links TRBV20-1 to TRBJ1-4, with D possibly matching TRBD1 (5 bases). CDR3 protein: CSAPRGRRNEKLFF. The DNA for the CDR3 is TGCAGTGCTCCACGGGGCAGAAGAAATGAAAAACTGTTTTTT.